This T cell receptor (beta chain) emerged from a study of post-analysis software for immune sequencing data. Study results and limitations: Controls showed lower frequencies than patients for roughly 5 TRBV segments, and TRBV5-6, TRBV5-1 and TRBV20-1 were among these.

V gave up 5 bases and J gave up 11 bases, with 13 bases separating them. The length of the CDR3 is 11 residues. Germline CDR1 reads DFQATT; CDR2 reads SNEGSKA (reference sequence). Unique molecular identifiers had been added to the TCR beta cDNA libraries. cDNA molecules numbering roughly 0.5 million came from around 0.96 to 9.9 million T cells. Using its own MiXCR run on the PCR reads, TCRdb lists one record per CDR3 protein. The data contain about 770,000 distinct CDR3 sequences, just over 45% of them seen just once; the ten biggest clones take up roughly 5%. Worth noting for this clonotype: As yet, its antigen is unknown.

Sequencing input: blood. V gene TRBV20-1 combines with J gene TRBJ2-1, with D possibly being TRBD2 (5 bases). The sequence came from a girl aged 10 to 17 with multiple sclerosis. Here the CDR3 DNA reads TGCAGTGCTCAACGGGATATTCAGCAGTTCTTC. This encodes CSAQRDIQQFF.